The entry below describes one TCR beta chain. The antigen is not known. The sample is drawn from a study of radiation and T cells in renal cell carcinoma. In the study overall: Nephrectomy followed 15 Gy stereotactic body radiation by 4 weeks. Study findings and constraints: From baseline, blood top tumor clonotypes peaked at 2 weeks post-radiation. Without pretreatment biopsies, baseline tumor clonotype presence was undetermined.

Germline lookup yields CDR1 MNHNY and CDR2 SVGAGI (reference sequence). This CDR3 has 13 residues. V lost 0 bases, J lost 3 bases, and 6 bases lay in between. As to time point: baseline pretreatment blood. The treatment here: 15 Gy SBRT to primary tumor, nephrectomy 4 weeks later. Clones were sequenced by immunoSEQ multiplex PCR, and TCRdb holds only the in-frame ones, with some missing. This sample has about 150,000 clones, with about 87% found just once. V is TRBV6-6 and J is TRBJ2-7; D remains unclear. The specimen was blood, collected from a patient whose treatment included radiotherapy and nephrectomy. The TCR comes from a woman aged 70-85 years with renal cell carcinoma. The CDR3 DNA sequence: TGTGCCAGCAGTTACTCTTCGGACTACGAGCAGTACTTC. Its protein is CASSYSSDYEQYF.